This TCR beta chain appears in the sequencing data of a study of technical replicates of blood from a few donors (dated by TCRdb to the late 2010s). Preparation of the library involved the immunoSEQ multiplex PCR assay. This immuneACCESS table, as held by TCRdb, lists in-frame sequences with V and J called but not all clones. Of the missing ones, under half trace to an unresolved V gene in checked studies; the others have no known cause. This sample has about 60,000 clones in its table, and around 87% of those were observed once. The ten largest clonotypes hold approximately 4.9% of the sample. Regarding this clone: Its antigen is not yet known. Base qualities were left out, and no much larger clone turns up one base away.

The cysteine opens and the phenylalanine closes a CDR3 of 12 amino acids. Only the CDR3 DNA stays, 36 bases, in frame from base 1. V gives up 1 base and J gives up 4 bases, and the segment between their germline ends measures 6 bases. CDR1 and CDR2, looked up from the germline V gene, are SGHTS and YDEGEE. The chain joins TRBV5-8 to TRBJ2-7; no confident D gene assignment can be made. Sequences were obtained from PBMCs. This receptor was identified in a human donor in good health. Some clones in this sample may be carry-over from other donors' samples. The nucleotides read TGTGCCAGCAGCTTGACCGGTTACGAGCAGTACTTC. Its amino acids are CASSLTGYEQYF.